This T cell receptor (beta chain) was recorded in a study of blood T cell repertoires in COVID-19. As for the study in general: Sites in the United States, Italy and Spain provided acute and convalescent COVID-19 samples. Nucleic acid was either cDNA or gDNA, and it came from T cells, B-cell-depleted T cells, or PBMCs.

Patients of the Seattle cohort, enrolled during active infection, were followed longitudinally. Original data processing: For nucleated cells, counts were estimated from reference gene primer amplification. Sequenced by immunoSEQ multiplex PCR; TCRdb stores in-frame clones only, minus some. V and J calls and clone size follow that table, whereas D and trimming were derived from the DNA. The table records 300,000 or so clones, almost 90% of them present only once. This receptor was taken from a woman aged 25 to 39 with COVID-19, enrolled during active disease. The sample comprised peripheral blood.

The CDR3 DNA is TGTGCCAGCAGCTCCGGGACAGGTTCCTACAATGAGCAGTTCTTC. Its protein product is CASSSGTGSYNEQFF. The chain couples TRBV2 to TRBJ2-1; 8 bases line up with TRBD1. Trimming at V came to 6 bases and at J to 1 base, leaving 5 bases not matched to a gene. The CDR3 loop spans 15 amino acids. From germline, CDR1 is SNHLY and CDR2 FYNNEI.